Below, 2 T cell receptor beta chains from the same sample are listed, as sequenced in a study of T cells in Graves' hyperthyroidism and ophthalmopathy. Authors of the study amplified TCR beta CDR3 regions from RNA transcripts. Initially, a first-round RT-PCR of the TCR CDR3 employed the HTBI primer set. TCRdb fed the multiplex PCR reads into MiXCR, producing one record per CDR3 protein. The data contain about 690,000 distinct CDR3 sequences, about 18% of them seen just once; the ten biggest clones take up around a sixth. Source material: blood. The receptors stem from a man between 45 and 60 years old with Graves' hyperthyroidism.

This clonotype was found many times. The J gene is TRBJ1-1, the V gene TRBV10-3; maybe TRBD1 (5 bases). With 10 bases removed from V and 4 bases from J, the gap between germline ends came to 19 bases. CDR3 size: 14 residues. Germline V lookup: CDR1 ENHRY, CDR2 SYGVKD. In nucleotides, the CDR3 is TGTGCCAACCGGGCCTCAGGAAGGGGCACTGAAGCTTTCTTT. Translation: CANRASGRGTEAFF.

The rearrangement joins TRBV29-1 to TRBJ2-3, with 8 positions matching TRBD2. The CDR3 has 17 residues. The germline V gene has CDR1 SQVTM and CDR2 ANQGSEA. The trim removed 6 bases at V and 4 bases at J, leaving 18 bases unmatched. The CDR3 region is CSVNGGPSGRGADTQYF. CDR3 DNA: TGCAGCGTCAATGGGGGTCCGAGCGGGAGAGGGGCAGATACGCAGTATTTT.